The 9 T cell receptor beta chains in this list originate from one sample, sequenced in a study of T cells in localized non-small cell lung cancer. This table comes from immunoSEQ multiplex PCR, and its TCRdb copy is limited to in-frame clones, with some not included. The table shows 20,000 to 25,000 clones, with about 86% occurring only once. The sequenced sample was peripheral blood, obtained before any cancer treatment. These receptors came from a woman aged 35 to 70 with stage I lung adenocarcinoma.

The chain carries TRBV6-4 and TRBJ2-2, with no clear D. The CDR3 is 14 amino acids. Germline CDR1 reads MRHNA; CDR2 reads SNTAGT. V was trimmed by 0 bases and J by 6 bases, leaving 8 bases between them. CDR3 nucleotide sequence: TGTGCCAGCAGTGACTCCGGCGTCGCCGGGGAGCTGTTTTTT. As protein: CASSDSGVAGELFF.

This chain links TRBV19 with TRBJ1-5, with D perhaps matching TRBD1 (6 bases). V was clipped by 11 bases and J by 5 bases, with 22 bases between them. The CDR3 is made up of 15 amino acids. Germline V gene data show CDR1 as LNHDA and CDR2 as SQIVND (reference sequence). The CDR3 is CASEEDSRRYQPQHF. The CDR3 DNA reads as TGTGCCTCCGAGGAGGACAGTCGACGCTATCAGCCCCAGCATTTT. Using reference TRBV19 and TRBJ1-5 for the parts outside the CDR3, the full variable domain is DGGITQSPKYLFRKEGQNVTLSCEQNLNHDAMYWYRQDPGQGLRLIYYSQIVNDFQKGDIAEGYSVSREKKESFPLTVTSAQKNPTAFYLCASEEDSRRYQPQHFGDGTRLSIL.

CDR3 DNA sequence: TGTGCCAGCAGCGCAACCTCCGGGAGGGGGCTCAACGAGCAGTACTTC. Its protein is CASSATSGRGLNEQYF. The chain couples TRBV25-1 to TRBJ2-7, with TRBD2 as a possible D gene (8 bases). This CDR3 is built from 16 residues. Germline CDR1 MGHDK, CDR2 SYGVNS. The V and J ends lost 6 bases and 5 bases respectively, with 23 bases between them.

The genes are TRBV7-3 and TRBJ2-1; TRBD1 matches at 7 bases. Germline assignment: CDR1 SGHTA and CDR2 FQGTGA. V lost 6 bases and J lost 13; bases outside the gene matches: 15. The CDR3 loop spans 14 amino acids. The CDR3 here is CASSVDRLSRAQFF. CDR3 in DNA: TGTGCCAGCAGTGTGGACAGGCTCTCAAGGGCCCAGTTCTTC.

This clone came up once. The chain combines TRBV6-4 with TRBJ2-1, with 7 positions matching TRBD1. The length of the CDR3 is 15 residues. The germline gives CDR1 MRHNA, CDR2 SNTAGT. The trim removed 4 bases at V and 4 bases at J, leaving 7 bases unmatched. Here the CDR3 DNA reads TGTGCCAGCAGTGCGTCCGGGACAGAATACAATGAGCAGTTCTTC. This sequence encodes CASSASGTEYNEQFF.

The chain employs TRBV18 and TRBJ1-2, with a tentative D call TRBD1 (6 bases). The CDR3 is 12 residues long. Trimming shortened V by 2 bases and J by 11 bases, and 12 bases separated the two germline ends. The germline V gene has CDR1 KGHSH and CDR2 LQKENI. The CDR3 coding sequence is TGTGCCAGCTCACCATCCGAGACAGGTTACACCTTC. Translating gives CASSPSETGYTF.

The CDR3 is CASSLQGEDQPQHF. CDR3 DNA sequence: TGTGCCAGCAGTCTTCAGGGGGAGGATCAGCCCCAGCATTTT. The chain uses TRBV2 and TRBJ1-5; TRBD1 matches 7 bases. Germline trimming cut 5 bases from V and 5 bases from J; bases unmatched to any gene: 6. The CDR3 runs 14 residues. CDR1 is SNHLY, CDR2 FYNNEI, per germline.

This clone was found a few times. The chain employs TRBV11-2 and TRBJ1-4; D unclear. The CDR3 is 13 residues long. V was clipped by 1 base and J by 7 bases, with 7 bases between them. Per the germline V gene, CDR1 is SGHAT and CDR2 is FQNNGV. This CDR3 is CASSLGTAEKLFF. CDR3 nucleotides: TGTGCCAGCAGCTTAGGGACGGCTGAAAAACTGTTTTTT.

This chain uses TRBV30 with TRBJ1-1; TRBD1 matches at 8 bases. Losses at the gene ends were 1 base for V and 14 bases for J; bases not matched to a gene: 12. CDR1 GTSNPN and CDR2 SVGIG come from the germline V gene (reference sequence). This CDR3 has 13 residues. The CDR3 loop reads CAWSGRQGIAFFF. The DNA of the CDR3 is TGTGCCTGGAGTGGCCGACAGGGGATAGCCTTCTTCTTT.